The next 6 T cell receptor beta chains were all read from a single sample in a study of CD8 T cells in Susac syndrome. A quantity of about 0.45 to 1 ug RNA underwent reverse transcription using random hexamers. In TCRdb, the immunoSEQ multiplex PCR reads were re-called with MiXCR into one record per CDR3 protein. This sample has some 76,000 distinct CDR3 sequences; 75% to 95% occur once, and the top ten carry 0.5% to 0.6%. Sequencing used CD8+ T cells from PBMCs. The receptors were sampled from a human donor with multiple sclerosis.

DNA for the CDR3: TGTGCCACCCGTTCTAGAAACAATGAGCAGTTCTTC. As protein: CATRSRNNEQFF. V and J are TRBV15 and TRBJ2-1; D not resolved. The CDR3 covers 12 residues. Trimming removed 8 bases from V and 5 bases from J, with 10 bases in between. Germline assignment: CDR1 LNHNV and CDR2 YYDKDF (reference sequence). Full variable domain (outside the CDR3, taken from reference TRBV15 and TRBJ2-1): DAMVIQNPRYQVTQFGKPVTLSCSQTLNHNVMYWYQQKSSQAPKLLFHYYDKDFNNEADTPDNFQSRRPNTSFCFLDIRSPGLGDTAMYLCATRSRNNEQFFGPGTRLTVL.

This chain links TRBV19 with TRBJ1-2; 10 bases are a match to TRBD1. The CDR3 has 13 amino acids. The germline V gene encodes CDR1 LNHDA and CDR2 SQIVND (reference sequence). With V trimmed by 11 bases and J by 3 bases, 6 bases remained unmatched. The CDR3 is CAVRTGGDYGYTF. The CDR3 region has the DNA TGTGCCGTACGGACAGGGGGGGACTATGGCTACACCTTC.

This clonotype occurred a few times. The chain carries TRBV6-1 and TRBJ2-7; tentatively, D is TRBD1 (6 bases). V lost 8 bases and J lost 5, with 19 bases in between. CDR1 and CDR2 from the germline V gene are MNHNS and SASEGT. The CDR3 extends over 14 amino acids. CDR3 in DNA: TGTGCCAGCGGGATAGGGACATTCGGAGACGAGCAGTACTTC. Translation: CASGIGTFGDEQYF.

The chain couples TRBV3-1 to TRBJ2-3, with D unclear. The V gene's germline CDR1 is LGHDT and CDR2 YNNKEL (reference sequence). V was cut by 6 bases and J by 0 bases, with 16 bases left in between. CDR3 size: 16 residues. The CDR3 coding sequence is TGTGCCAGCAGTTTCCCTGGGCGACCTAGCACAGATACGCAGTATTTT. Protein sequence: CASSFPGRPSTDTQYF.

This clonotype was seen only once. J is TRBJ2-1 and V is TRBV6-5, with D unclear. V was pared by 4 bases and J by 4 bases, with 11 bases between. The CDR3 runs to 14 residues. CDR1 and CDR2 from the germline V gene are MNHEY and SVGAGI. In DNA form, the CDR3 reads TGTGCCAGCAGTTCGAGACCGACATACAATGAGCAGTTCTTC. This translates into CASSSRPTYNEQFF.

The CDR3, as DNA: TGTGCCAGCAGCTTACCAGGGGTTCAGCCCCAGCATTTT. It encodes CASSLPGVQPQHF. This chain uses TRBV11-2 with TRBJ1-5; TRBD1 might be the D (6 bases). V was trimmed by 2 bases and J by 6 bases, leaving 8 bases between them. Germline-derived CDR1 and CDR2 are SGHAT and FQNNGV. This CDR3 spans 13 amino acids.